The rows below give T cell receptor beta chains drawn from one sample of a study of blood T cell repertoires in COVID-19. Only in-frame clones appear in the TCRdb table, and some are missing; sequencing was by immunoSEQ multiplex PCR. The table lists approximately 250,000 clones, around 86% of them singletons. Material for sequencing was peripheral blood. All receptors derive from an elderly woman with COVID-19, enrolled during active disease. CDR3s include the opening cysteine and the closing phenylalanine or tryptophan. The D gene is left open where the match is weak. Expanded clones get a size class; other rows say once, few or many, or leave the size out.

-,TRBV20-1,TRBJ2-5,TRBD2,TGCAGTGCTAGTAGCAGCGGGGGATTTGAGACCCAGTACTTC,CSASSSGGFETQYF
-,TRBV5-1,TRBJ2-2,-,TGCGCCAGCAAAAGCAGGGAAAACACCGGGGAGCTGTTTTTT,CASKSRENTGELFF
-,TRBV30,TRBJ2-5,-,TGTGCCTGGAGTGTACGGCGGGGCCAAGAGACCCAGTACTTC,CAWSVRRGQETQYF
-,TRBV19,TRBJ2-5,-,TGTGCCAGTAGCAACAGTCACAAATATAACAACCAAGAGACCCAGTACTTC,CASSNSHKYNNQETQYF
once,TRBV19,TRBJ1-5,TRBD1,TGTGCCAGTAGACCCCCCGGGACAGGGGGCCGAGGTAGCAATCAGCCCCAGCATTTT,CASRPPGTGGRGSNQPQHF
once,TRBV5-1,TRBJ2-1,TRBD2,TGCGCCAGCAGCCCGGGGGGAGTACTTTCCTACAATGAGCAGTTCTTC,CASSPGGVLSYNEQFF
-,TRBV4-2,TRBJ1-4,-,TGTGCCAGCAGCCAAGATCGCGGGGGGTTAAATGAAAAACTGTTTTTT,CASSQDRGGLNEKLFF
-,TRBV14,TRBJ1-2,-,TGTGCCAGCAGACCCGGACAATCCTATGGCTACACCTTC,CASRPGQSYGYTF
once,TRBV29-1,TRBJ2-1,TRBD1,TGCAGCGTCAAGTTACAGGGGAGCTCCTACAATGAGCAGTTCTTC,CSVKLQGSSYNEQFF
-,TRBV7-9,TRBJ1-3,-,TGTGCCAGCAGCCAAACCGGGACTCTATTGAGCTCTGGAAACACCATATATTTT,CASSQTGTLLSSGNTIYF
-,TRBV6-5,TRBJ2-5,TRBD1,TGTGCCAGCAGTTATTATAGGACAGGGGGCGGAGAGACCCAGTACTTC,CASSYYRTGGGETQYF
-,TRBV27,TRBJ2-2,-,TGTGCCAGCAGTTTCCTCGGGGTTAGGAGCACCGGGGAGCTGTTTTTT,CASSFLGVRSTGELFF
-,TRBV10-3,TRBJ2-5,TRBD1,TGTGCCATCAGTGAGTCTTGGGACAGGCAAGAGACCCAGTACTTC,CAISESWDRQETQYF
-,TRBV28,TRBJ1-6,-,TGTGCCAGCAGTCCCACACAGAACTATAATTCACCCCTCCACTTT,CASSPTQNYNSPLHF
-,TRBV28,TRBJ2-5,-,TGTGCCAGCAGTTTAGGAGCTCAAGAGACCCAGTACTTC,CASSLGAQETQYF
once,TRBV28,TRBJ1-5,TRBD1,TGTGCCAGCAGTCCGGGACAGATCATCAGCCCCAGCGAGTCCCAGCATTTT,CASSPGQIISPSESQHF
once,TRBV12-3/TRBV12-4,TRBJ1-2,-,TGTGCCAGCAGCACACAGACCCCCTATGGCTACACCTTC,CASSTQTPYGYTF
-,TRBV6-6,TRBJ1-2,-,TGTGCCAGCTCGCCCGACGGCGGGTCTAATGGCTACACCTTC,CASSPDGGSNGYTF
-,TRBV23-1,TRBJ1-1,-,TGCGCCAGCAGTCATTCACCCCCAACGGGCACTGAAGCTTTCTTT,CASSHSPPTGTEAFF
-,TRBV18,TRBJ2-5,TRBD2,TGTGCCAGCTCACCACGTCTAGCGGACCTACAAGAGACCCAGTACTTC,CASSPRLADLQETQYF
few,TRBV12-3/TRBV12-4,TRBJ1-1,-,TGTGCCACCTCAGCAGGGTACACTGAAGCTTTCTTT,CATSAGYTEAFF
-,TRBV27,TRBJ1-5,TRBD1,TGTGCCAGCAGTTTGGGACAGGGAGGCAATCAGCCCCAGCATTTT,CASSLGQGGNQPQHF
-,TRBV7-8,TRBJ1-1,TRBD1,TGTGCCAGCAGCGTTTCAGGGGGGTCAGCTTTCTTT,CASSVSGGSAFF
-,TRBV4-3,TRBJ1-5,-,TGCGCCAGCAGCCAAGAAGCAGGGTTCGGCAATCAGCCCCAGCATTTT,CASSQEAGFGNQPQHF
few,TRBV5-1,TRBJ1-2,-,TGCGCCAGCAGCCCCGGGGAACCAAACTATGGCTACACCTTC,CASSPGEPNYGYTF
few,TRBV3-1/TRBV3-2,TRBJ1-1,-,TGTGCCAGCAGTCTCCCCAGTGGCACTGAAGCTTTCTTT,CASSLPSGTEAFF
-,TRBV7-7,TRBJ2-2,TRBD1,TGTGCTAGCAGCCTACGCCCGGACAGGGGAACCGCCGGGGAGCTGTTTTTT,CASSLRPDRGTAGELFF
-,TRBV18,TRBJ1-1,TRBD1,TGTGCCAGCAACGGGGGGACAGGGGCCATGAACACTGAAGCTTTCTTT,CASNGGTGAMNTEAFF
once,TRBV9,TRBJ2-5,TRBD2,TGTGCCAGCAGCCTGCTAGCGGGGGGCCCGAAAGAGACCCAGTACTTC,CASSLLAGGPKETQYF
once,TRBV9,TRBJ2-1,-,TGTGCCAGCAGCGTAGTAGATCTCCCCAACAATGAGCAGTTCTTC,CASSVVDLPNNEQFF
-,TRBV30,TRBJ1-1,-,TGTGCCTGGAGTGGAGATAGACTAGGAGGGAACACTGAAGCTTTCTTT,CAWSGDRLGGNTEAFF
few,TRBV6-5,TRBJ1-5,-,TGTGCCAGCAGCCGGTCAGGCGGGGACCAGCCCCAGCATTTT,CASSRSGGDQPQHF
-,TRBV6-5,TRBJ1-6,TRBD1,TGTGCCACGATGTCCGGGACAGGGAATTCACCCCTCCACTTT,CATMSGTGNSPLHF
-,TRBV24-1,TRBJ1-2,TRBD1,TGTGCCACCAGGGGGACAGGCGACGATAACTATGGCTACACCTTC,CATRGTGDDNYGYTF
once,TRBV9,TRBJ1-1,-,TGTGCCAGCAGCGTAGGGGGTGGGGAGGGCACTGAAGCTTTCTTT,CASSVGGGEGTEAFF
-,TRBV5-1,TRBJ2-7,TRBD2,TGCGCCAGCAGCTTGGGGCGGGGGATCACCTACGAGCAGTACTTC,CASSLGRGITYEQYF
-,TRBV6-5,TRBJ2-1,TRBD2,TGTGCCAGCAGCCGGGGGGGCTCCTACAATGAGCAGTTCTTC,CASSRGGSYNEQFF
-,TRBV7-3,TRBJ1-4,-,TGTGCCAGCAGCCCTCAGCCGGGAGAAAAACTGTTTTTT,CASSPQPGEKLFF
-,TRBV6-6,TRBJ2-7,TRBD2,TGTGCCAGCAGTTACGGGGGGGGATACTACTACGAGCAGTACTTC,CASSYGGGYYYEQYF
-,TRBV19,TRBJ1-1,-,TGTGCCAGTAGTACAATGACAGAGAAGAACACTGAAGCTTTCTTT,CASSTMTEKNTEAFF
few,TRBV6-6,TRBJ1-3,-,TGTGCCAGCACCTCCGGGACTGCTACCGCTGGAAACACCATATATTTT,CASTSGTATAGNTIYF
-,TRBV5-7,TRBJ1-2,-,TGTGCCAGCACCAATACAGGGTTAGCGTATGGCTACACCTTC,CASTNTGLAYGYTF
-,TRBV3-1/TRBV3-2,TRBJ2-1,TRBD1,TGTGCCAGCAGCCCGCGGGACAGGGGCTACAATGAGCAGTTCTTC,CASSPRDRGYNEQFF
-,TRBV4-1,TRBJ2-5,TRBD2,TGCGCCAGCAGCCGTGGTACTAGCGGCCAAGAGACCCAGTACTTC,CASSRGTSGQETQYF
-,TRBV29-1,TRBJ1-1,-,TGCAGCGTTGCAAGGGGGAACACTGAAGCTTTCTTT,CSVARGNTEAFF
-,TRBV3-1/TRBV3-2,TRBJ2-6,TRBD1,TGTGCCAGCAGCCCTGGGACAGGGAGACCTGGGGCCAACGTCCTGACTTTC,CASSPGTGRPGANVLTF
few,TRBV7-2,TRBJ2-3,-,TGTGCCAGCAGCCCCCTTTTGGGCGGGGTTAGGTCTGCAGATACGCAGTATTTT,CASSPLLGGVRSADTQYF
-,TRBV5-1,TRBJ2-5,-,TGCGCCAGCAGGGGGTCTGGCGGGGCGGAGACCCAGTACTTC,CASRGSGGAETQYF
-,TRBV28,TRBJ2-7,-,TGTGCCAGCAGTTTAATAGGGGGTCCGTCCCCCTACGAGCAGTACTTC,CASSLIGGPSPYEQYF